Each of the 10 T cell receptor beta chains below was sequenced from the same sample in a study of T cells in Graves' hyperthyroidism and ophthalmopathy. Regions amplified from RNA transcripts were the TCR beta CDR3 regions. Initially, a first-round RT-PCR of the TCR CDR3 employed the HTBI primer set. TCRdb analysed the multiplex PCR reads with MiXCR anew, one entry per CDR3 protein. This table has about 640,000 distinct CDR3 sequences, less than 45% appearing once. Material for sequencing was peripheral blood or thyroid tissue (not recorded which). These TCRs come from an adult man with Graves' disease, either hyperthyroidism or ophthalmopathy (not recorded which).

This clonotype has a count of ten or more. V and J are TRBV10-3 and TRBJ2-5; D could derive from TRBD1 or TRBD2 (8 bases each). CDR1 ENHRY and CDR2 SYGVKD come from the germline V gene. Trimming stripped 2 bases from V and 5 bases from J, with 21 bases between. The CDR3 has 17 amino acids. Here the CDR3 reads CAISEGQGAGASETQYF. The DNA for the CDR3 is TGTGCCATCAGTGAGGGACAGGGAGCGGGGGCAAGCGAGACCCAGTACTTC.

This clonotype was detected ten times or more. This chain uses TRBV2 with TRBJ2-5; perhaps TRBD2 as D (6 bases). The CDR3 consists of 14 residues. The germline V and J ends were trimmed by 1 base and 1 base, with 7 bases remaining between them. Germline V gives CDR1 SNHLY, CDR2 FYNNEI. CDR3 DNA sequence: TGTGCCAGCAGTGAAGAGGGACTCCAAGAGACCCAGTACTTC. This codes for CASSEEGLQETQYF.

Of note for this clonotype: A much larger clone differs by one base, so this may be a read error. The genes are TRBV9 and TRBJ2-5, with D possibly matching TRBD2 (5 bases). V was trimmed by 5 bases and J by 9 bases, leaving 23 bases between them. The CDR3 is 15 residues long. Germline V gene sequence: CDR1 SGDLS, CDR2 YYNGEE. The CDR3 DNA reads TGTGCCAGCAGTGGGTTGCGTACCTCCGTGGAGGCCCAGTACTTC. Amino acid sequence: CASSGLRTSVEAQYF.

This clonotype is a singleton in its sample. The chain recombines TRBV24-1 with TRBJ1-4, with unresolved D. Looked up from germline, CDR1 is KGHDR and CDR2 is SFDVKD. Between the trimmed V and J ends, which lost 11 bases and 0 bases, there was a span of 15 bases. The CDR3 sequence is 15 residues long. CDR3 DNA: TGTGCCAGCAACGTAGGAGCTGCAACTAATGAAAAACTGTTTTTT. This gives the protein CASNVGAATNEKLFF.

Concerning this clonotype: A junction end diverges from the germline sequence, so it may reflect a read error. The chain carries TRBV10-3 and TRBJ2-5; 8 bases match TRBD2. The germline V gene encodes CDR1 ENHRY and CDR2 SYGVKD. This CDR3 comprises 17 residues. The CDR3 DNA is TGTGCCAGCAGTGAGTCGGGAGGGAGCGGGGGCCAAGAGACCCAGTACTTC. Protein: CASSESGGSGGQETQYF.

The chain is built from TRBV20-1 and TRBJ1-1, with 7 bases aligning to TRBD1. Per the germline V gene, CDR1 is DFQATT and CDR2 is SNEGSKA (reference sequence). V lost 3 bases, J lost 5 bases, and 9 bases stayed unmatched. The CDR3 is 14 amino acids. CDR3 protein: CSASDRQGGTEAFF. The DNA of the CDR3 is TGCAGTGCTAGCGACAGACAGGGAGGAACTGAAGCTTTCTTT.

Many counts were recorded for this clonotype. This chain uses TRBV9 with TRBJ1-5; D might be TRBD1 (5 bases). Trimming took off 4 bases at V and 2 bases at J, with 13 bases between the two ends. This CDR3 is built from 15 residues. In germline, CDR1 is SGDLS, CDR2 YYNGEE. The CDR3 DNA reads TGTGCCAGCAGCTCCCAGGCGGGGGGCAATCAGCCCCAGCATTTT. Amino acids: CASSSQAGGNQPQHF.

The chain carries TRBV6-1 and TRBJ1-4; possible D gene TRBD1, 6 bases. Deletions cut 6 bases from V and 0 bases from J, with 11 bases between. The CDR3 consists of 15 residues. CDR1 is MNHNS and CDR2 is SASEGT in the germline V gene. CDR3 sequence (DNA): TGTGCCAGCAGGGCTACAGGGTCAACTAATGAAAAACTGTTTTTT. It encodes CASRATGSTNEKLFF.

This clonotype was seen many times. The chain combines TRBV7-9 with TRBJ1-4; D is possibly TRBD1 (5 bases). This CDR3 region has 14 residues. The ends were cut back, 8 bases at V and 0 bases at J, with 10 bases in the middle. Germline V CDR1 and CDR2: SEHNR, FQNEAQ (reference sequence). CDR3 DNA: TGTGCCAGCCTCGGGGACGCAACTAATGAAAAACTGTTTTTT. Its translation is CASLGDATNEKLFF.

The chain uses TRBV29-1 and TRBJ1-1, with 7 bases that match TRBD1. Looked up from germline, CDR1 is SQVTM and CDR2 is ANQGSEA. V trimming: 8 bases; J trimming: 0 bases; junction bases outside the gene matches: 6. This CDR3 comprises 13 residues. The CDR3 spells CSFRDSMNTEAFF. CDR3 DNA: TGCAGCTTCCGGGACAGTATGAACACTGAAGCTTTCTTT.